This T cell receptor (beta chain) was identified in a study of response to subunit inactivated influenza vaccine. General observations from the study: The authors suggested that few new T cells are recruited per seasonal influenza vaccination.

From the RT-PCR reads, TCRdb called clonotypes with MiXCR, one entry per CDR3 protein. The repertoire holds over 150,000 distinct CDR3 sequences, with around 14% as singletons. V lost 7 bases to trimming and J lost 4 bases; unmatched junction nucleotides: 14. This CDR3 is 18 amino acids long. For this clonotype: What it recognizes is unknown.

The V and J genes are TRBV12-3 or TRBV12-4 and TRBJ2-2; 11 bases are shared with TRBD1. This sequence was found in a man over 45 who received an inactivated influenza vaccine. Sequencing was performed on CD8+ T cells sorted from PBMCs, taken more than 4 days after vaccination. CDR3 sequence reads: CASTLFYGQGAPTGELFF. Written as DNA, the CDR3 is TGTGCCAGCACCCTCTTTTACGGACAGGGGGCCCCCACCGGGGAGCTGTTTTTT.